This TCR beta chain was recovered during a study of T cell responses to AZD1222 COVID-19 vaccine. Sequencing used immunoSEQ multiplex PCR; TCRdb keeps in-frame clones, though not all of them. This table holds about 120,000 clones, about 90% found once. Study-level points and caveats: Nearly half of spike-specific TCRs reportedly go after variant regions that carry no mutations.

CDR1 and CDR2 from the germline V gene are SGDLS and YYNGEE. The length of the CDR3 is 13 residues. V was clipped by 4 bases and J by 8 bases, with 12 bases between them. A note on this clone: What it recognizes is unknown.

Sequencing was performed on peripheral blood, taken on day 0 of AZD1222 vaccination. V is TRBV9 and J is TRBJ1-4; D not certain. The source of this sequence is an adult in good health. Here the CDR3 reads CASSPSVGEKLFF. CDR3 coding DNA: TGTGCCAGCAGCCCCTCGGTGGGCGAAAAACTGTTTTTT.